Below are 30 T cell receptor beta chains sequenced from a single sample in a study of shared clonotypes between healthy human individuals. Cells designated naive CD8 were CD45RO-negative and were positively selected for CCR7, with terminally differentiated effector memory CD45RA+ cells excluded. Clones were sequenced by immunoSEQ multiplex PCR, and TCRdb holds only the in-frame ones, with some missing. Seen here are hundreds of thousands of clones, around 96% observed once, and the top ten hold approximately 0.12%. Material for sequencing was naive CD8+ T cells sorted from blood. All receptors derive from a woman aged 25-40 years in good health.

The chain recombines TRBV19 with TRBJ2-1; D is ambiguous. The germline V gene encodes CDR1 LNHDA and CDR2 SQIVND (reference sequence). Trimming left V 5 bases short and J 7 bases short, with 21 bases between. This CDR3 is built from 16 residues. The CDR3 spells CASSASHGEYGNEQFF. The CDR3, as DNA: TGTGCCAGTAGTGCTTCACACGGAGAGTATGGAAATGAGCAGTTCTTC.

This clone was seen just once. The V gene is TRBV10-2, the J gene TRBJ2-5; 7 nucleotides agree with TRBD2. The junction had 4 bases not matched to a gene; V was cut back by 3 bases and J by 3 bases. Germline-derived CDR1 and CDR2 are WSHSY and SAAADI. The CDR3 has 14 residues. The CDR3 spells CASSEMAGEETQYF. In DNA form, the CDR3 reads TGCGCCAGCAGTGAAATGGCGGGAGAAGAGACCCAGTACTTC.

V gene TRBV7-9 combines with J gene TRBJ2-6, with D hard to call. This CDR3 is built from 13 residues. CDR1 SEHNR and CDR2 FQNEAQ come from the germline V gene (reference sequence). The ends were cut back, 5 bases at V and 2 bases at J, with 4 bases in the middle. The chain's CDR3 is CASSIPGANVLTF. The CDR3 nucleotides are TGTGCCAGCAGCATTCCTGGGGCCAACGTCCTGACTTTC.

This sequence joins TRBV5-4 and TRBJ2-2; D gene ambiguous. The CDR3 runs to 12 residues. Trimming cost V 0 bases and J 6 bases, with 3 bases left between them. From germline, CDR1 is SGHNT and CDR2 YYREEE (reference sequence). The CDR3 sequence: CASSLVSGELFF. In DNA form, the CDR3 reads TGTGCCAGCAGCTTGGTTTCCGGGGAGCTGTTTTTT.

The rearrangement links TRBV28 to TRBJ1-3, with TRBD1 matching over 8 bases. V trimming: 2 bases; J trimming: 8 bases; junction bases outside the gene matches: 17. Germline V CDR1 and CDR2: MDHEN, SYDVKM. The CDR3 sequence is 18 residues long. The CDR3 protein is CASSLRGIAAGGKDTIYF. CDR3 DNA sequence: TGTGCCAGCAGTTTAAGGGGAATCGCGGCAGGGGGCAAGGACACCATATATTTT.

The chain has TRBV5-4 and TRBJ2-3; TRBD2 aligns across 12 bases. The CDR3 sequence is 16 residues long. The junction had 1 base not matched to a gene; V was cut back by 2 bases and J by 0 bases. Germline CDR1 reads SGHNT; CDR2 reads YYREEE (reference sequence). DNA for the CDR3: TGTGCCAGCAGCTTAGGACTAGCGGGGAGCACAGATACGCAGTATTTT. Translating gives CASSLGLAGSTDTQYF.

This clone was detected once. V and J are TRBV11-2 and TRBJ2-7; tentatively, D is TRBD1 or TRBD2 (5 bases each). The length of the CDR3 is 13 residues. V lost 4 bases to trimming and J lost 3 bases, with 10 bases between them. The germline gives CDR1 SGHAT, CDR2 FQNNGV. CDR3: CASSSGRYYEQYF. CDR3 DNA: TGTGCCAGCAGCTCGGGACGGTACTACGAGCAGTACTTC.

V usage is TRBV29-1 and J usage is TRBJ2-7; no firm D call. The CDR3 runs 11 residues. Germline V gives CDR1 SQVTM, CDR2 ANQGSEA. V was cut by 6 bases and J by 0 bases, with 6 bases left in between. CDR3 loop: CSVVSSYEQYF. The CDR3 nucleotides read TGCAGCGTGGTTAGCTCCTACGAGCAGTACTTC.

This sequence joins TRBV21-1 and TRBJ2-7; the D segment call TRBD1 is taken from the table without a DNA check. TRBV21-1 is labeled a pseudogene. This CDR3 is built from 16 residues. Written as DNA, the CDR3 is TGTGCCAGCAGCAAAGTTGGCGGGACAGACACCTACGAGCAGTACTTC. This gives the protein CASSKVGGTDTYEQYF.

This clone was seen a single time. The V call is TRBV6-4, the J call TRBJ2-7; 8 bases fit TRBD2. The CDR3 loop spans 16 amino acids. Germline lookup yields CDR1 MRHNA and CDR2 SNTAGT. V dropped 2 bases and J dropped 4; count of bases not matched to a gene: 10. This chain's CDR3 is CASSDGDEREWYEQYF. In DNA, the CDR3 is TGTGCCAGCAGTGACGGGGACGAGCGGGAGTGGTACGAGCAGTACTTC.

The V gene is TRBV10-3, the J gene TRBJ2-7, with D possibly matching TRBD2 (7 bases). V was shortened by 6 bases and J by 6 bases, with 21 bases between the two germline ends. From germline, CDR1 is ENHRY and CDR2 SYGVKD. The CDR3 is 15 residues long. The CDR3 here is CAISDPGGPFSEQYF. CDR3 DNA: TGTGCCATCAGCGACCCCGGGGGGCCTTTTTCCGAGCAGTACTTC.

CDR3 sequence (DNA): TGTGCCAGCACTGTAGCGGGAGGGGTTTACAATGAGCAGTTCTTC. This sequence encodes CASTVAGGVYNEQFF. The V and J genes are TRBV11-2 and TRBJ2-1, with 11 bases aligning to TRBD2. V shed 7 bases, J shed 4 bases, and the junction held 6 bases outside the gene matches. Germline CDR1 is SGHAT and CDR2 is FQNNGV. The CDR3 has 15 residues. Together with reference TRBV11-2 and TRBJ2-1, the CDR3 gives the full variable domain: EAGVAQSPRYKIIEKRQSVAFWCNPISGHATLYWYQQILGQGPKLLIQFQNNGVVDDSQLPKDRFSAERLKGVDSTLKIQPAKLEDSAVYLCASTVAGGVYNEQFFGPGTRLTVL.

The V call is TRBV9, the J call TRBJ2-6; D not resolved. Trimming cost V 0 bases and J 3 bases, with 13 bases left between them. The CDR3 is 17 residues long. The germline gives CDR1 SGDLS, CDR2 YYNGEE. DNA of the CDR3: TGTGCCAGCAGCGTAGGAATTAGTAGGGTTGGGGCCAACGTCCTGACTTTC. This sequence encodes CASSVGISRVGANVLTF.

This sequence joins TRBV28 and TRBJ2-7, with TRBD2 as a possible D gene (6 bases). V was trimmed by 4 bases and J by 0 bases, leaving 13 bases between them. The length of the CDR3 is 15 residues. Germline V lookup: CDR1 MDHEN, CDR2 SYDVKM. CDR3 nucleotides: TGTGCCAGCAGTTCCTGGGACTCTAGCTCCTACGAGCAGTACTTC. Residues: CASSSWDSSSYEQYF.

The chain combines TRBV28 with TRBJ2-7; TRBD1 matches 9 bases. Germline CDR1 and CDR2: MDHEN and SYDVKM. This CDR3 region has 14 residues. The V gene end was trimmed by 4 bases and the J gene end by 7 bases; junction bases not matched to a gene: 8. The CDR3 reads CASSWGTGFVEQYF. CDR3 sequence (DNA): TGTGCCAGCAGTTGGGGGACAGGGTTTGTTGAGCAGTACTTC.

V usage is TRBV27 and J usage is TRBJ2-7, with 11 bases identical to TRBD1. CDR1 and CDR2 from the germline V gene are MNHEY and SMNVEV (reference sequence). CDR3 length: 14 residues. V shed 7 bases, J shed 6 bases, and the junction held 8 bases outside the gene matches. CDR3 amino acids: CASTPGTGGSEQYF. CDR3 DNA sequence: TGTGCCAGCACACCCGGGACAGGGGGGAGCGAGCAGTACTTC.

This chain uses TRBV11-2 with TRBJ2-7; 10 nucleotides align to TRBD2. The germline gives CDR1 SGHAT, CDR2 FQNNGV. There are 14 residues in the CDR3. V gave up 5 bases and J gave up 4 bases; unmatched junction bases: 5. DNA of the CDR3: TGTGCCAGCAGCGAGGGACTAGCGCCTTACGAGCAGTACTTC. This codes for CASSEGLAPYEQYF. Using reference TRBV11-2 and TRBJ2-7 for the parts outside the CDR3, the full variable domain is EAGVAQSPRYKIIEKRQSVAFWCNPISGHATLYWYQQILGQGPKLLIQFQNNGVVDDSQLPKDRFSAERLKGVDSTLKIQPAKLEDSAVYLCASSEGLAPYEQYFGPGTRLTVT.

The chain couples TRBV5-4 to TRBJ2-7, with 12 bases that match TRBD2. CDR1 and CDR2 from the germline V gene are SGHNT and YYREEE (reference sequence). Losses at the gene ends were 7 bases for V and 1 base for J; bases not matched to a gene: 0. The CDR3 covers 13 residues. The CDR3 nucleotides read TGTGCCAGCGGACTAGCGGGGTCCTACGAGCAGTACTTC. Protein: CASGLAGSYEQYF.

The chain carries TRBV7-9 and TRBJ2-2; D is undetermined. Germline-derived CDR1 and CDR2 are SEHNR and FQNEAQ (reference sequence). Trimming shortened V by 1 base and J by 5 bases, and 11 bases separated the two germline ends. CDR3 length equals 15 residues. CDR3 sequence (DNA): TGTGCCAGCAGCTTAGGGAATGTGGCTACCGGGGAGCTGTTTTTT. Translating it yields CASSLGNVATGELFF.

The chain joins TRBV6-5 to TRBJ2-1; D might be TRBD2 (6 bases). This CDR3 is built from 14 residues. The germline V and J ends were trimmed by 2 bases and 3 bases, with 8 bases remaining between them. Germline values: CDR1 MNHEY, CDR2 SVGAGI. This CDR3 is CASSYGGDYNEQFF. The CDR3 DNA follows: TGTGCCAGCAGTTACGGCGGGGACTACAATGAGCAGTTCTTC.

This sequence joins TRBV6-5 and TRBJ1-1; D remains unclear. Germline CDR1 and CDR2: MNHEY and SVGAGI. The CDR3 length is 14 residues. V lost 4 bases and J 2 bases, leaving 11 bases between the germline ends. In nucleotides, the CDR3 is TGTGCCAGCAGTTCGACCTCAGAAAACACTGAAGCTTTCTTT. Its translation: CASSSTSENTEAFF.

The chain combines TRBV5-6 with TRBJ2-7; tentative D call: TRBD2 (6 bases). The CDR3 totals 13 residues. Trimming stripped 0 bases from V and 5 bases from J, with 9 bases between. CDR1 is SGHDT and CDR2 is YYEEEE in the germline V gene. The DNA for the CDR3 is TGTGCCAGCAGCTTGGGAGGGACTCACGAGCAGTACTTC. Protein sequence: CASSLGGTHEQYF. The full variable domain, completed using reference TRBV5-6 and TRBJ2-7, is DAGVTQSPTHLIKTRGQQVTLRCSPKSGHDTVSWYQQALGQGPQFIFQYYEEEERQRGNFPDRFSGHQFPNYSSELNVNALLLGDSALYLCASSLGGTHEQYFGPGTRLTVT.

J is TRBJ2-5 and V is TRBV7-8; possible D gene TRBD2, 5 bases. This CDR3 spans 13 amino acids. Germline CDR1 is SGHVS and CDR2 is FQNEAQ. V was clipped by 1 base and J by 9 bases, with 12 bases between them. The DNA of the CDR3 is TGTGCCAGCAGCTTAGTCCCCCAGGAGGCCCAGTACTTC. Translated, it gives CASSLVPQEAQYF.

CDR3 residues: CASSPQLAGELFF. Here the CDR3 DNA reads TGTGCCAGCAGCCCTCAGTTGGCTGGGGAGCTGTTTTTT. This chain connects TRBV7-3 to TRBJ2-2; D is undetermined. Germline CDR1 SGHTA, CDR2 FQGTGA. The CDR3 loop spans 13 amino acids. V shed 5 bases and J shed 8 bases, with 12 bases lying between them.

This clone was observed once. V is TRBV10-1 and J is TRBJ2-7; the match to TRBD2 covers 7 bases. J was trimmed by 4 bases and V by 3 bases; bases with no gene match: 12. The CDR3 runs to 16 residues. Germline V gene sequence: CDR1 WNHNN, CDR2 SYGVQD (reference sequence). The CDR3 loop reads CASSDHRLAGTYEQYF. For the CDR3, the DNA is TGCGCCAGCAGTGACCACCGACTAGCCGGAACGTACGAGCAGTACTTC.

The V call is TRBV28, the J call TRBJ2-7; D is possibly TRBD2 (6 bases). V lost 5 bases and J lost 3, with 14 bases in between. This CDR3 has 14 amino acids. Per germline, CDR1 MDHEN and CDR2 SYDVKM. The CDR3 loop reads CASSPGTGDYEQYF. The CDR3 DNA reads TGTGCCAGCAGTCCCGGGACGGGAGACTACGAGCAGTACTTC. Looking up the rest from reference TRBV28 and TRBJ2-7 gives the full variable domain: DVKVTQSSRYLVKRTGEKVFLECVQDMDHENMFWYRQDPGLGLRLIYFSYDVKMKEKGDIPEGYSVSREKKERFSLILESASTNQTSMYLCASSPGTGDYEQYFGPGTRLTVT.

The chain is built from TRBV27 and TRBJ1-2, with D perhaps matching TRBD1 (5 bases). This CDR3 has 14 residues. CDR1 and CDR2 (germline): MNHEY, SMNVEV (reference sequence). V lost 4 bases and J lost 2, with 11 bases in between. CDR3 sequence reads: CASSSAGGNYGYTF. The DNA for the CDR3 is TGTGCCAGCAGTTCCGCCGGGGGGAACTATGGCTACACCTTC.

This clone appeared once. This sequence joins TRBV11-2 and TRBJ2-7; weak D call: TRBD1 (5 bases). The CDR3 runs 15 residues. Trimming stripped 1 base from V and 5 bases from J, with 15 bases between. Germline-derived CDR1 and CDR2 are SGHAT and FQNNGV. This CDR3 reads CASSLGRQGWDEQYF. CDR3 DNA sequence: TGTGCCAGCAGCTTAGGTCGGCAGGGATGGGACGAGCAGTACTTC.

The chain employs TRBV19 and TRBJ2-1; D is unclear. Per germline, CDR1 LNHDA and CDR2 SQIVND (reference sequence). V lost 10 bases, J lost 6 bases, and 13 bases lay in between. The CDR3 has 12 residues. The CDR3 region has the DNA TGTGCCACAGGAAGGGTTGTCAATGAGCAGTTCTTC. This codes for CATGRVVNEQFF.

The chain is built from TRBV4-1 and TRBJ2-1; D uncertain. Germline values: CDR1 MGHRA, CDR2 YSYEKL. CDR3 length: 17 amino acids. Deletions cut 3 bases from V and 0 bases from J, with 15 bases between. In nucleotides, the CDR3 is TGCGCCAGCAGCCACCAACAGCCACCGAGCTCCTACAATGAGCAGTTCTTC. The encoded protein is CASSHQQPPSSYNEQFF.